This is a list of T cell receptor beta chains from one sample in a study of cytomegalovirus exposure and HLA in healthy donors. Only in-frame clones appear in the TCRdb table, and some are missing; sequencing was by immunoSEQ multiplex PCR. The sample lists around 90,000 clones, 86% occurring once. Sequenced sample: PBMCs. Every receptor here comes from a man in his thirties or forties in good health and CMV-seropositive. Each CDR3 is given with its conserved first and last residue. The D gene is left open where the match is weak. Some rows have no size entry. The others give once, few or many, or a class for an expanded clone.

clone_size j_call d_call v_call cdr3_aa cdr3_nt
NA TRBJ2-2 TRBD1 TRBV7-9 CASSLPVPGTGENTGELFF TGTGCCAGCAGCTTACCCGTACCAGGGACAGGGGAGAACACCGGGGAGCTGTTTTTT
once TRBJ2-1 NA TRBV28 CASTRAVPYNEQFF TGTGCCAGCACGAGGGCGGTACCCTACAATGAGCAGTTCTTC
once TRBJ2-7 TRBD2 TRBV11-3 CASSISGSRNEQYF TGTGCCAGCAGCATCAGCGGGAGTCGAAACGAGCAGTACTTC
NA TRBJ2-2 TRBD2 TRBV10-3 CAISETTSGRRNTGELFF TGTGCCATCAGTGAAACGACTAGCGGGAGAAGAAACACCGGGGAGCTGTTTTTT
NA TRBJ2-7 NA TRBV6-5 CASRPPGQFYEQYF TGTGCCAGCAGGCCTCCGGGACAATTCTACGAGCAGTACTTC
few TRBJ1-1 TRBD1 TRBV7-8 CASSLGQGMNTEAFF TGTGCCAGCAGCTTGGGACAGGGGATGAACACTGAAGCTTTCTTT
NA TRBJ2-1 TRBD2 TRBV30 CAGRLAGFDNEQFF TGTGCCGGACGACTAGCGGGGTTCGACAATGAGCAGTTCTTC
NA TRBJ1-5 NA TRBV7-3 CASSLTGGINQPQHF TGTGCCAGCAGCTTGACGGGGGGAATCAATCAGCCCCAGCATTTT
NA TRBJ1-1 NA TRBV18 CASSQWAGENTEAFF TGTGCCAGCTCACAATGGGCAGGCGAGAACACTGAAGCTTTCTTT
NA TRBJ2-2 TRBD2 TRBV5-1 CASSSAWASGSTHTGELFF TGCGCCAGCAGCTCGGCCTGGGCTAGCGGGAGCACACACACCGGGGAGCTGTTTTTT
NA TRBJ2-5 NA TRBV2 CASSEVRTEETQYF TGTGCCAGCAGTGAAGTTCGGACAGAAGAGACCCAGTACTTC
NA TRBJ2-3 TRBD2 TRBV5-4 CASSGASGKVRWREDTQYF TGTGCCAGCAGCGGGGCTAGCGGGAAAGTTAGGTGGCGGGAAGATACGCAGTATTTT
NA TRBJ1-1 TRBD1 TRBV5-1 CASSLDRLNTEAFF TGCGCCAGCAGCCTGGACAGGCTGAACACTGAAGCTTTCTTT
NA TRBJ2-1 TRBD2 TRBV19 CASRWASGSYEQFF TGTGCCAGTAGATGGGCTAGCGGGAGCTATGAGCAGTTCTTC
NA TRBJ2-5 TRBD2 TRBV7-9 CASSLGLAGAWQETQYF TGTGCCAGCAGCTTAGGACTAGCGGGAGCGTGGCAAGAGACCCAGTACTTC
NA TRBJ2-7 TRBD1 TRBV10-2 CASTPTGIVYEQYF TGCGCCAGCACACCGACAGGGATCGTTTACGAGCAGTACTTC
NA TRBJ2-1 TRBD2 TRBV28 CASTTSGDNEQFF TGTGCCAGTACGACTAGCGGTGACAATGAGCAGTTCTTC